What follows are 27 T cell receptor beta chains derived from one specimen sequenced in a study of T cells in placental villitis. This was the immunoSEQ v4 assay. TCRdb's copy holds only in-frame clones and misses some; the assay was immunoSEQ multiplex PCR. The sample has approximately 860 clones; around 90% are singletons. What was sequenced was placental tissue containing maternal and fetal cells. The receptors here all came from a human donor in good health; the placental T cells may come from both mother and fetus.

The rearrangement links TRBV19 to TRBJ2-7, with TRBD2 as a possible D gene (7 bases). This CDR3 spans 13 amino acids. Germline V gives CDR1 LNHDA, CDR2 SQIVND (reference sequence). V was clipped by 6 bases and J by 1 base, with 10 bases between them. CDR3 bases: TGTGCCAGTAGCGCGGGGGCGTCCTACGAGCAGTACTTC. Its protein is CASSAGASYEQYF.

V and J are TRBV12-5 and TRBJ2-2, with 7 bases lining up with TRBD1. The CDR3 covers 15 residues. Losses at the gene ends were 1 base for V and 1 base for J; bases not matched to a gene: 0. Per germline, CDR1 LGHNT and CDR2 FRNRAP. CDR3 bases: TGTGCTAGTGGTTTGGGACAGGGGAACACCGGGGAGCTGTTTTTT. Translating gives CASGLGQGNTGELFF.

V gene TRBV2 combines with J gene TRBJ1-2; no clear D. The CDR3 contains 13 residues. Germline-derived CDR1 and CDR2 are SNHLY and FYNNEI. Trimming removed 5 bases at V and 3 bases at J, with 10 bases between. The CDR3 protein is CASSFRTDYGYTF. Written as DNA, the CDR3 is TGTGCCAGCAGTTTTCGGACGGACTATGGCTACACCTTC.

The sample holds one count of this clone. The chain joins TRBV6-5 to TRBJ2-1, with 12 bases that match TRBD1. The V and J ends lost 6 bases and 9 bases, in that order; junction bases with no gene match: 6. CDR3 length: 14 amino acids. The germline CDR1 and CDR2 sequences are MNHEY and SVGAGI. This CDR3 is CASSLLGQGAEQFF. The CDR3, as DNA: TGTGCCAGCAGCTTACTGGGACAGGGGGCTGAGCAGTTCTTC.

CDR3 sequence (DNA): TGCGCCAGCGATTGGATTAGCGGGATGGGGGAGACCCAGTACTTC. This translates into CASDWISGMGETQYF. The chain employs TRBV5-1 and TRBJ2-5; 8 bases are a match to TRBD2. This CDR3 contains 15 residues. With V trimmed by 7 bases and J by 5 bases, 13 bases remained unmatched. The V gene's germline CDR1 is SGHRS and CDR2 YFSETQ.

The rearrangement links TRBV5-4 to TRBJ1-5; no reliable D call. This CDR3 has 13 amino acids. Germline CDR1 and CDR2: SGHNT and YYREEE (reference sequence). Trimming took off 0 bases at V and 6 bases at J, with 7 bases between the two ends. The chain's CDR3 is CASSLVPGQPQHF. The CDR3 DNA reads as TGTGCCAGCAGCTTGGTCCCAGGTCAGCCCCAGCATTTT.

This clone was recorded once. CDR3 sequence (DNA): TGTGCCAGCAGTTGGGACCCCTACGAGCAGTACTTC. Amino acid sequence: CASSWDPYEQYF. This rearrangement joins TRBV6-2 or TRBV6-3 to TRBJ2-7; TRBD1 or TRBD2 may be the D gene (5 bases each). Trimming left V 4 bases short and J 2 bases short, with 6 bases between. Germline V gene data show CDR1 as MNHEY and CDR2 as SVGEGT. The length of the CDR3 is 12 residues.

The chain uses TRBV6-2 or TRBV6-3 and TRBJ2-3, with D unresolved. The CDR3 totals 13 residues. Trimming pared 6 bases from V and 1 base from J, leaving 8 bases between. Germline V gives CDR1 MNHEY, CDR2 SVGEGT. In DNA form, the CDR3 reads TGTGCCAGCAGCCGTGGGGGCACAGATACGCAGTATTTT. It encodes CASSRGGTDTQYF.

The rearrangement links TRBV7-3 to TRBJ2-3, with 13 bases identical to TRBD2. V was clipped by 4 bases and J by 3 bases; unmatched bases: 1. This CDR3 spans 15 amino acids. CDR1 is SGHTA and CDR2 is FQGTGA in the germline V gene. The CDR3 DNA follows: TGTGCCAGCAGCTCGGGACTAGCGGGGACAGATACGCAGTATTTT. This sequence encodes CASSSGLAGTDTQYF.

This chain joins TRBV5-6 and TRBJ2-7, with a weak D call TRBD1 (5 bases). V was pared by 0 bases and J by 3 bases, with 16 bases between. The V gene's germline CDR1 is SGHDT and CDR2 YYEEEE. This CDR3 region has 16 residues. As DNA, the CDR3 is TGTGCCAGCAGCTTGGAAGGGCAGGGTCTATACTACGAGCAGTACTTC. The encoded protein is CASSLEGQGLYYEQYF.

V is TRBV4-3 and J is TRBJ1-2; D unresolved. The CDR3 runs 16 residues. In germline, CDR1 is LGHNA, CDR2 YSLEER. V lost 0 bases and J lost 6, with 17 bases in between. CDR3 in DNA: TGCGCCAGCAGCCAAGATCCGAGATCTCCTCTAGATGGCTACACCTTC. It is translated as CASSQDPRSPLDGYTF.

This clone appeared a single time. The chain recombines TRBV6-4 with TRBJ2-1, with 9 nucleotides matching TRBD2. Germline values: CDR1 MRHNA, CDR2 SNTAGT. Germline trimming cut 3 bases from V and 5 bases from J; bases unmatched to any gene: 5. The CDR3 runs to 15 residues. The CDR3 nucleotides are TGTGCCAGCAGTGAGGGGGCTAGCGGGAACAATGAGCAGTTCTTC. Its protein is CASSEGASGNNEQFF.

The chain uses TRBV9 and TRBJ1-2, with D unresolved. Germline V lookup: CDR1 SGDLS, CDR2 YYNGEE. V was cut by 0 bases and J by 7 bases, with 10 bases left in between. CDR3 length equals 13 residues. The CDR3 is CASSVEVGSGYTF. CDR3 nucleotides: TGTGCCAGCAGCGTAGAAGTAGGGTCTGGCTACACCTTC.

This clone was recorded only once. The chain links TRBV27 to TRBJ2-3; D possibly corresponds to TRBD2 (5 bases). From germline, CDR1 is MNHEY and CDR2 SMNVEV (reference sequence). V was clipped by 1 base and J by 0 bases, with 23 bases between them. The CDR3 is 20 residues long. CDR3 in DNA: TGTGCCAGCAGTTTATTCTCGCGTGGGGAGAAACCCGCTAGCACAGATACGCAGTATTTT. Translated: CASSLFSRGEKPASTDTQYF.

The genes are TRBV5-1 and TRBJ1-4; 7 bases are shared with TRBD1. Germline CDR1 and CDR2: SGHRS and YFSETQ. This CDR3 is 14 amino acids long. V shed 4 bases and J 3 bases; nucleotides not matched to a gene: 3. The CDR3 coding sequence is TGCGCCAGCAGCGCCGGGACAGCTAATGAAAAACTGTTTTTT. Translation gives CASSAGTANEKLFF.

Concerning this clone: The junction differs from germline at one of its ends, possibly a read error. The chain is built from TRBV11-1 and TRBJ2-1; 7 nucleotides agree with TRBD1. Germline CDR1 SGHAT, CDR2 FQDESV (reference sequence). The CDR3 length is 15 residues. This CDR3 is CTSSLGDSSYNEQFF. The CDR3 DNA follows: TGTACCAGCAGCTTAGGGGACAGCTCCTACAATGAGCAGTTCTTC.

The chain couples TRBV4-2 to TRBJ2-7; the match to TRBD2 covers 11 bases. The CDR3 length is 16 residues. V dropped 0 bases and J dropped 9; count of bases not matched to a gene: 10. The germline gives CDR1 LGHNA, CDR2 YNFKEQ. Here the CDR3 DNA reads TGTGCCAGCAGCCAAGATGCGGTAGCGGGAGGGCATGGGCAGTACTTC. This codes for CASSQDAVAGGHGQYF.

The chain recombines TRBV19 with TRBJ2-7, with TRBD1 as a possible D gene (6 bases). V gave up 6 bases and J gave up 2 bases, with 8 bases separating them. CDR3 length: 12 residues. Germline V CDR1 and CDR2: LNHDA, SQIVND (reference sequence). The CDR3 DNA reads as TGTGCCAGTAGAGGGACAACCTACGAGCAGTACTTC. Its protein product is CASRGTTYEQYF.

This clone was recorded once. The CDR3 loop is CASSFTGTTDTQYF. CDR3 sequence (DNA): TGTGCCAGCAGCTTTACCGGGACTACAGATACGCAGTATTTT. The genes are TRBV7-3 and TRBJ2-3; the D gene is possibly TRBD2 (6 bases). The ends were cut back, 3 bases at V and 3 bases at J, with 10 bases in the middle. CDR1 and CDR2 from the germline V gene are SGHTA and FQGTGA. CDR3 size: 14 residues.

The V and J genes are TRBV7-2 and TRBJ1-2; D perhaps matches TRBD1 (6 bases). The CDR3 is 12 amino acids. Looked up from germline, CDR1 is SGHTA and CDR2 is FQGNSA. The V and J ends lost 1 base and 6 bases respectively, with 6 bases between them. The CDR3 loop is CASSLEGDGYTF. In nucleotides, the CDR3 is TGTGCCAGCAGCTTAGAGGGGGATGGCTACACCTTC.

V is TRBV18 and J is TRBJ2-6; D possibly corresponds to TRBD1 (6 bases). Germline CDR1 KGHSH, CDR2 LQKENI. This CDR3 spans 16 amino acids. V was cut by 5 bases and J by 5 bases, with 16 bases left in between. The CDR3 DNA follows: TGTGCCAGCTCAACCAGGGCGGACAGTCGGGCCAACGTCCTGACTTTC. As protein: CASSTRADSRANVLTF.

V is TRBV5-4 and J is TRBJ2-7, with 11 bases fitting TRBD1. Germline CDR1 and CDR2: SGHNT and YYREEE (reference sequence). This CDR3 is 14 amino acids long. V shed 5 bases, J shed 3 bases, and the junction held 4 bases outside the gene matches. CDR3 in amino acids: CASSPGTGGYEQYF. The CDR3 nucleotides are TGTGCCAGCAGTCCCGGGACAGGGGGCTACGAGCAGTACTTC.

The chain uses TRBV27 and TRBJ2-1, with 8 bases aligning to TRBD2. Germline values: CDR1 MNHEY, CDR2 SMNVEV (reference sequence). With V trimmed by 7 bases and J by 4 bases, 3 bases remained unmatched. The CDR3 runs 13 residues. The CDR3: CASKTSVYNEQFF. The CDR3 nucleotides read TGTGCCAGCAAGACTAGCGTGTACAATGAGCAGTTCTTC.

As concerns this clone: One junction end does not reproduce the germline sequence, and a read error may be involved. Additional DNA sequences in this sample encode the identical CDR3. The rearrangement joins TRBV29-1 to TRBJ2-1; weak D call: TRBD1 (6 bases). The CDR3 spans 13 residues. In germline, CDR1 is SQVTM, CDR2 ANQGSEA. The CDR3 nucleotides read TGCAGCGTTGTTGGGGACAACTACAATGAACAGTTCTTC. This encodes CSVVGDNYNEQFF.

In its sample, this clone was seen once. This sequence joins TRBV4-2 and TRBJ2-1; possible D gene TRBD1, 6 bases. The germline gives CDR1 LGHNA, CDR2 YNFKEQ. The CDR3 contains 12 residues. V lost 4 bases and J lost 10, with 11 bases in between. CDR3 in amino acids: CASSPTGPEQFF. The CDR3 nucleotides are TGTGCCAGCAGCCCGACAGGCCCGGAGCAGTTCTTC.

This rearrangement joins TRBV19 to TRBJ2-3, with TRBD2 matching 8 bases. Trimming took 5 bases from V and 1 from J; bases not matched to a gene: 11. The CDR3 spans 17 residues. CDR1 and CDR2 (germline): LNHDA, SQIVND (reference sequence). The CDR3 DNA reads as TGTGCCAGTAGTCCAAGAACCGGGACTAGAGGCACAGATACGCAGTATTTT. This sequence encodes CASSPRTGTRGTDTQYF. Using reference TRBV19 and TRBJ2-3 for the parts outside the CDR3, the full variable domain is DGGITQSPKYLFRKEGQNVTLSCEQNLNHDAMYWYRQDPGQGLRLIYYSQIVNDFQKGDIAEGYSVSREKKESFPLTVTSAQKNPTAFYLCASSPRTGTRGTDTQYFGPGTRLTVL.

This chain joins TRBV7-6 and TRBJ2-2; D unresolved. CDR3 length: 11 residues. With 2 bases removed from V and 7 bases from J, the gap between germline ends came to 2 bases. The germline CDR1 and CDR2 sequences are SGHVS and FNYEAQ. CDR3 region: CASSLIGELFF. CDR3 bases: TGTGCCAGCAGCTTAATCGGGGAGCTGTTTTTT.